The entry below describes one T cell receptor (beta chain). Seattle's cohort entered during active infection and was followed longitudinally. Trimming pared 6 bases from V and 0 bases from J, leaving 14 bases between. The germline gives CDR1 ENHRY, CDR2 SYGVKD. This CDR3 has 15 amino acids. The data stem from a study of blood T cell repertoires in COVID-19. Study summary: Acute-phase and convalescent COVID-19 samples originated in the United States, Italy and Spain. Sources were T cells, B-cell-depleted T cells, or PBMCs; the material itself was cDNA or gDNA.

In the authors' workflow: Reference gene primers were amplified, and this amplification served to estimate nucleated cell counts. Sequencing was performed with immunoSEQ multiplex PCR; in TCRdb, only in-frame clones are kept and a portion is missing. The D gene and trimming were derived from the DNA, and the V and J assignments and clone size from that table. The sample has some 73,000 clones; 85% are singletons. This sequence originates from a man in his fifties with COVID-19, enrolled during active disease. The chain carries TRBV10-3 and TRBJ1-2; perhaps TRBD1 as D (6 bases). Material for sequencing was peripheral blood. CDR3 DNA sequence: TGTGCCATCAGAATTACAGGGATAGCTAACTATGGCTACACCTTC. Residues: CAIRITGIANYGYTF.